These 13 T cell receptor beta chains were all obtained from the same sample, sequenced in a study of shared clonotypes between healthy human individuals. Sequencing was performed with immunoSEQ multiplex PCR; in TCRdb, only in-frame clones are kept and a portion is missing. The profile shows more than 2,000,000 clones, over 90% of them singletons. The sequenced sample consisted of naive CD4+ T cells from PBMCs. Regarding subset: CD45RA+ positively selected. The source is a man aged 18 to 30 in good health. Some clones in this sample may be carry-over from other donors' samples.

J is TRBJ2-5 and V is TRBV9, with TRBD1 matching 9 bases. Trimming removed 6 bases from V and 3 bases from J; junction bases left unmatched: 3. There are 13 residues in the CDR3. In germline, CDR1 is SGDLS, CDR2 YYNGEE. CDR3 amino acids: CASNRDREETQYF. The CDR3, as DNA: TGTGCCAGCAACAGGGACAGGGAAGAGACCCAGTACTTC.

The chain joins TRBV4-1 to TRBJ1-5; TRBD1 aligns across 8 bases. V shed 0 bases, J shed 2 bases, and the junction held 15 bases outside the gene matches. The CDR3 runs 20 residues. In germline, CDR1 is MGHRA, CDR2 YSYEKL. In nucleotides, the CDR3 is TGCGCCAGCAGCCAAGAAGATTTTTATCAGGGGGCTCGTGGCAATCAGCCCCAGCATTTT. Its protein product is CASSQEDFYQGARGNQPQHF.

The chain carries TRBV19 and TRBJ2-1; TRBD2 matches 13 bases. Germline trimming cut 4 bases from V and 9 bases from J; bases unmatched to any gene: 6. This CDR3 is 15 amino acids long. Germline loops: CDR1 LNHDA, CDR2 SQIVND (reference sequence). CDR3 sequence (DNA): TGTGCCAGTAGTACCCTCGGACTAGCGGGAGCTGAGCAGTTCTTC. Translating gives CASSTLGLAGAEQFF.

The genes are TRBV4-1 and TRBJ1-1, with D unresolved. CDR3 length: 15 residues. The V gene's germline CDR1 is MGHRA and CDR2 YSYEKL. With 4 bases removed from V and 4 bases from J, the gap between germline ends came to 16 bases. In DNA, the CDR3 is TGCGCCAGCAGCCCAGCCCAAAGTAGGAGCACTGAAGCTTTCTTT. It codes for CASSPAQSRSTEAFF.

This clone showed up just once. CDR3 loop: CASSISPGEQYF. The CDR3 nucleotides read TGTGCCAGTAGTATATCCCCCGGGGAGCAGTACTTC. V is TRBV19 and J is TRBJ2-7; no definite D call. The CDR3 has 12 residues. The germline V gene encodes CDR1 LNHDA and CDR2 SQIVND (reference sequence). V was trimmed by 2 bases and J by 7 bases, leaving 9 bases between them.

This sequence joins TRBV5-1 and TRBJ2-3; D not resolved. Germline V gene sequence: CDR1 SGHRS, CDR2 YFSETQ. The ends were cut back, 4 bases at V and 0 bases at J, with 9 bases in the middle. The CDR3 is 14 amino acids. The DNA for the CDR3 is TGCGCCAGCAGCGCGGAAATAAGCACAGATACGCAGTATTTT. Translating it yields CASSAEISTDTQYF. Full variable domain (outside the CDR3, taken from reference TRBV5-1 and TRBJ2-3): KAGVTQTPRYLIKTRGQQVTLSCSPISGHRSVSWYQQTPGQGLQFLFEYFSETQRNKGNFPGRFSGRQFSNSRSEMNVSTLELGDSALYLCASSAEISTDTQYFGPGTRLTVL.

This chain joins TRBV5-1 and TRBJ2-3, with a tentative D call TRBD2 (7 bases). Trimming left V 1 base short and J 5 bases short, with 17 bases between. CDR1 is SGHRS and CDR2 is YFSETQ in the germline V gene. The CDR3 sequence is 16 residues long. CDR3 coding DNA: TGCGCCAGCAGCTTGCGGGGGGCGAATGGAGAAGATACGCAGTATTTT. Translation gives CASSLRGANGEDTQYF.

The chain has TRBV27 and TRBJ2-6; D is possibly TRBD1 or TRBD2 (6 bases each). The germline CDR1 and CDR2 sequences are MNHEY and SMNVEV (reference sequence). V was clipped by 5 bases and J by 2 bases, with 25 bases between them. The CDR3 has 20 amino acids. The CDR3, as DNA: TGTGCCAGCAGTACCCCGAGCTGGGGGGCAGGGAGTCCTGGGGCCAACGTCCTGACTTTC. Protein product: CASSTPSWGAGSPGANVLTF.

The chain couples TRBV7-3 to TRBJ2-3; tentatively, D is TRBD1 or TRBD2 (5 bases each). Germline lookup yields CDR1 SGHTA and CDR2 FQGTGA. The CDR3 is made up of 17 amino acids. V was clipped by 5 bases and J by 7 bases, with 25 bases between them. Here the CDR3 reads CASSTNQGLVRGYTQYF. The CDR3, as DNA: TGTGCCAGCAGCACTAACCAGGGTTTAGTTCGGGGATATACGCAGTATTTT. The variable domain in full, completed from reference TRBV7-3 and TRBJ2-3, reads GAGVSQTPSNKVTEKGKYVELRCDPISGHTALYWYRQSLGQGPEFLIYFQGTGAADDSGLPNDRFFAVRPEGSVSTLKIQRTERGDSAVYLCASSTNQGLVRGYTQYFGPGTRLTVL.

The chain joins TRBV7-2 to TRBJ2-2, with 11 bases matching TRBD1. Trimming cost V 5 bases and J 14 bases; bases outside gene matches: 4. The CDR3 runs to 12 residues. The V gene's germline CDR1 is SGHTA and CDR2 FQGNSA. The CDR3 DNA follows: TGTGCCAGCAGCCCTCGGACAGGGGGCCTGTTTTTT. This sequence encodes CASSPRTGGLFF.

This clone was observed a single time. The chain is built from TRBV11-2 and TRBJ2-3, with 8 bases that match TRBD2. This CDR3 contains 15 residues. V lost 1 base to trimming and J lost 3 bases; unmatched junction nucleotides: 3. Germline V gene data show CDR1 as SGHAT and CDR2 as FQNNGV. The CDR3 spells CASSLGGRRTDTQYF. CDR3 nucleotide sequence: TGTGCCAGCAGCTTAGGCGGGAGGCGAACAGATACGCAGTATTTT.

The chain employs TRBV19 and TRBJ2-1; 10 bases line up with TRBD2. The ends lost 6 bases at V and 1 base at J; junction bases unmatched: 9. The CDR3 consists of 17 residues. CDR1 is LNHDA, CDR2 SQIVND, per germline (reference sequence). CDR3 coding DNA: TGTGCCAGTAGCACAACGCTAGCGGGAGTGTCCTACAATGAGCAGTTCTTC. This translates into CASSTTLAGVSYNEQFF.

The rearrangement uses TRBV29-1 and TRBJ2-1; 10 nucleotides agree with TRBD2. Germline V gives CDR1 SQVTM, CDR2 ANQGSEA. V lost 7 bases and J lost 2; bases outside the gene matches: 5. The CDR3 consists of 14 residues. CDR3 sequence (DNA): TGCAGCGCCTCGGGACTAGCGACCTACAATGAGCAGTTCTTC. As protein: CSASGLATYNEQFF.